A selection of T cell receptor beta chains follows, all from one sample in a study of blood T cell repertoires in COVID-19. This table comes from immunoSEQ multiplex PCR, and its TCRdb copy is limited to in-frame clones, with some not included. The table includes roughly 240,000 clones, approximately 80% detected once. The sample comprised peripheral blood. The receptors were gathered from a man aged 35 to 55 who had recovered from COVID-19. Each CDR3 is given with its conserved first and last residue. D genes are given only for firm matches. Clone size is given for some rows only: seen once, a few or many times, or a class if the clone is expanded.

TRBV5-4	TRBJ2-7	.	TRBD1	CASSLPQGAQQYF	TGTGCCAGCAGCTTGCCCCAGGGGGCACAGCAGTACTTC
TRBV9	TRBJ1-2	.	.	CASSVGGPPENYGYTF	TGTGCCAGCAGCGTAGGAGGTCCCCCCGAGAACTATGGCTACACCTTC
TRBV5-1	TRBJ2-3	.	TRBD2	CASSLDSGAGTDTQYF	TGCGCCAGCAGCTTGGATAGCGGGGCGGGCACAGATACGCAGTATTTT
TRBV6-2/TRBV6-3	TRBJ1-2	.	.	CASSYGQGGYGYTF	TGTGCCAGCAGTTACGGCCAGGGAGGCTATGGCTACACCTTC
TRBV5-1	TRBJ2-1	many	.	CASSSKSYNEQFF	TGCGCCAGCAGCAGCAAGTCCTACAATGAGCAGTTCTTC
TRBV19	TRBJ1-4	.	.	CASSIRRATNEKLFF	TGTGCCAGTAGTATACGGCGGGCAACTAATGAAAAACTGTTTTTT
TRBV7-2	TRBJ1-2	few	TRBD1	CASSSQGQGYGYTF	TGTGCCAGCAGCTCCCAAGGACAGGGATATGGCTACACCTTC
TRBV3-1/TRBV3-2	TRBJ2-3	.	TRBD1	CASSPTGATDTQYF	TGTGCCAGCAGCCCTACAGGGGCCACAGATACGCAGTATTTT
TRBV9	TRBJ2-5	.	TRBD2	CASSSAGTTQETQYF	TGTGCCAGCAGTTCCGCCGGGACTACCCAAGAGACCCAGTACTTC
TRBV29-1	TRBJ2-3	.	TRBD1	CSVGTGGATDTQYF	TGCAGCGTGGGTACAGGGGGCGCGACAGATACGCAGTATTTT
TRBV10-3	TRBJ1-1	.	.	CAISDRQTRAFF	TGTGCCATCAGTGATCGACAAACTCGGGCTTTCTTT
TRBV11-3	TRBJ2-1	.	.	CASSLDWSNEQFF	TGTGCCAGCAGCTTAGATTGGAGTAATGAGCAGTTCTTC
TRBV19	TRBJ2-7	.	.	CASSIGLLTRYEQYF	TGTGCCAGTAGTATAGGTCTTCTAACCCGCTACGAGCAGTACTTC
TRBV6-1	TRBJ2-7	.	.	CASSEALVLAEQYF	TGTGCCAGCAGTGAAGCGCTTGTGTTGGCCGAGCAGTACTTC
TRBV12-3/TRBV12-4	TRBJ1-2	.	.	CASSLRGGYGYTF	TGTGCCAGCAGTTTAAGGGGAGGCTATGGCTACACCTTC
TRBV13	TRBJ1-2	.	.	CASSSGDLGNYGYTF	TGTGCCAGCAGCTCGGGGGACCTAGGAAACTATGGCTACACCTTC
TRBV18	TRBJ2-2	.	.	CASSQGGLPNTGELFF	TGTGCCAGCTCACAGGGAGGTCTACCAAACACCGGGGAGCTGTTTTTT
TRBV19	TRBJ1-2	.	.	CASSISPAGGNYGYTF	TGTGCCAGTAGTATATCTCCGGCAGGAGGCAACTATGGCTACACCTTC
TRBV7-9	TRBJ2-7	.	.	CASSFVPSYEQYF	TGTGCCAGCAGCTTCGTCCCCTCCTACGAGCAGTACTTC
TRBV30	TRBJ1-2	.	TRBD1	CAWRGPGTGLHDYTF	TGTGCCTGGAGGGGACCCGGGACAGGGTTACATGACTACACCTTC
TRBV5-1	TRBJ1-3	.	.	CASSSRGDPGNTIYF	TGCGCCAGCAGCTCTAGGGGTGACCCTGGAAACACCATATATTTT
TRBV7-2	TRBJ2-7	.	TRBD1	CASSLGLWTGQREQYF	TGTGCCAGCAGCTTAGGGCTTTGGACAGGGCAGCGCGAGCAGTACTTC
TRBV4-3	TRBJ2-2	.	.	CASSQLRLRGGSTGELFF	TGCGCCAGCAGCCAACTTCGTTTAAGAGGGGGTAGTACCGGGGAGCTGTTTTTT
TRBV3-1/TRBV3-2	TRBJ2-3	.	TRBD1	CASRGTGGTDTQYF	TGTGCCAGCAGGGGGACAGGCGGCACAGATACGCAGTATTTT
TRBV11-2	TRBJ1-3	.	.	CASRSTSGRVSGNTIYF	TGTGCCAGCAGATCAACGTCGGGGAGAGTCTCTGGAAACACCATATATTTT
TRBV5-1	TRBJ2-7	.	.	CASSLIQGSEQYF	TGCGCCAGCAGCTTGATTCAGGGTAGCGAGCAGTACTTC
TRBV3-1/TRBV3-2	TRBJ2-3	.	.	CASSPPGEATDTQYF	TGTGCCAGCAGCCCCCCCGGAGAAGCCACAGATACGCAGTATTTT
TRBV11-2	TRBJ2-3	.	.	CASSLVAGSTDTQYF	TGTGCCAGCAGCTTAGTTGCAGGGTCCACAGATACGCAGTATTTT